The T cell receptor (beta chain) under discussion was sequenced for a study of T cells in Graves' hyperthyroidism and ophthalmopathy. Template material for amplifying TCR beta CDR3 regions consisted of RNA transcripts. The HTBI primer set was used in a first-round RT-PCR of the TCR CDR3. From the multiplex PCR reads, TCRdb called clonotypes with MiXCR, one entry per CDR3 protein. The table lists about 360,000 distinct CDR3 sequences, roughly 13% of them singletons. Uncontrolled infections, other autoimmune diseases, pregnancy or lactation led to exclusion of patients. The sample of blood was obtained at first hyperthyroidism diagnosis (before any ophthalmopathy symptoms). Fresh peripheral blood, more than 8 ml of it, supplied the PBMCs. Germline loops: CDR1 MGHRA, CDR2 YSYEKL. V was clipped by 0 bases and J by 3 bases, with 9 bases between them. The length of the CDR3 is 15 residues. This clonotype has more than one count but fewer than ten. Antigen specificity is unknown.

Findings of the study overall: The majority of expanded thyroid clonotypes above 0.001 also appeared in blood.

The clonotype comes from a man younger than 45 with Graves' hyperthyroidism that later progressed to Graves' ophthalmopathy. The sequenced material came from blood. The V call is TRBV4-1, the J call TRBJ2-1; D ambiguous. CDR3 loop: CASSQEGLIYNEQFF. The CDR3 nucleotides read TGCGCCAGCAGCCAAGAAGGCTTGATCTACAATGAGCAGTTCTTC.